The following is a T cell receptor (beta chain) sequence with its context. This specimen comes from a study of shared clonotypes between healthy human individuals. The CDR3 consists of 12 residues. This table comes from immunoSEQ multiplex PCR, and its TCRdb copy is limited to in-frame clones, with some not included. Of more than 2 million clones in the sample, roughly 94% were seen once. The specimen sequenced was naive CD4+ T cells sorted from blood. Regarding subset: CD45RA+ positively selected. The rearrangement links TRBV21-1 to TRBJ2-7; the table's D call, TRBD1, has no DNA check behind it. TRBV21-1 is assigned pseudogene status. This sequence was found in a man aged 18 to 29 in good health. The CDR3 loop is CASSKDIYEQYF. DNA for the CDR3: TGTGCCAGCAGCAAAGACATCTACGAGCAGTACTTC.